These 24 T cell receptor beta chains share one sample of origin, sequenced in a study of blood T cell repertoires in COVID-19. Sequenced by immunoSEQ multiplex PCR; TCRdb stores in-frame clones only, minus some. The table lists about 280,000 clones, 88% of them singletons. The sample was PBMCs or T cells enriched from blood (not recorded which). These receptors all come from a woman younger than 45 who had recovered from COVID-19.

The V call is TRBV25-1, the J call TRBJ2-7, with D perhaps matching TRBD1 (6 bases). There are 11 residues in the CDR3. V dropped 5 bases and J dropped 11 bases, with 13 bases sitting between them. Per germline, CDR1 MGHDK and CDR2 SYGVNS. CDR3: CASSSGVLEYF. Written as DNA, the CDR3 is TGTGCCAGCAGTTCAGGGGTGTTGGAGTACTTC.

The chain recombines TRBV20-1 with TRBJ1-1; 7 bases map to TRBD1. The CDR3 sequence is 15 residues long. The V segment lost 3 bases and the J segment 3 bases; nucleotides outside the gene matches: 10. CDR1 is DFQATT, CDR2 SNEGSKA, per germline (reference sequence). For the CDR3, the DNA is TGCAGTGCTAGTCCAGGGGGTCAGGGGTACACTGAAGCTTTCTTT. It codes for CSASPGGQGYTEAFF.

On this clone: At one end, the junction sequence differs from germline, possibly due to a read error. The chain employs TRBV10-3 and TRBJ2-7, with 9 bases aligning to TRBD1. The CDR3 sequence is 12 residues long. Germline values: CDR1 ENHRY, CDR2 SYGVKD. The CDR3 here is CAISVVRDRVYF. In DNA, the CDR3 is TGTGCCATCAGTGTAGTTAGGGACAGGGTTTATTTC.

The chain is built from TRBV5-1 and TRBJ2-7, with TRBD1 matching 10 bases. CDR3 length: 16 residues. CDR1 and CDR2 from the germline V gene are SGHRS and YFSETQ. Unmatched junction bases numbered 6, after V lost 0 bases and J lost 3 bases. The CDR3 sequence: CASSLALGTGVYEQYF. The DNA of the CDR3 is TGCGCCAGCAGCTTGGCCCTAGGGACAGGGGTCTACGAGCAGTACTTC.

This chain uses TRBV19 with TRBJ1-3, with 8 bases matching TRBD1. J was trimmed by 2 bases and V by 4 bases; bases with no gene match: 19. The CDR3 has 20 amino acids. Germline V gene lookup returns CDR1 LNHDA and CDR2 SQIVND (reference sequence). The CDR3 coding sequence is TGTGCCAGTAGTAGCCTACGAGGACAGGGTCGGCAGCCTACTGGAAACACCATATATTTT. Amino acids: CASSSLRGQGRQPTGNTIYF.

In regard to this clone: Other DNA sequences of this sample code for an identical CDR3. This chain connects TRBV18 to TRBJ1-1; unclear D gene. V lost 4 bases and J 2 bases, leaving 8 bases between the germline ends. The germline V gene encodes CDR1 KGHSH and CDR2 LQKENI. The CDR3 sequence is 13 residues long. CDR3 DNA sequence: TGTGCCAGCTCACGGCAGGCCAACACTGAAGCTTTCTTT. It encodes CASSRQANTEAFF.

The CDR3 nucleotides read TGCGCCACCGCGGCAGGGTTTAGTATGGATCAGCCCCAGCATTTT. Its translation is CATAAGFSMDQPQHF. J is TRBJ1-5 and V is TRBV10-1; weak D call: TRBD1 (5 bases). Germline CDR1 WNHNN, CDR2 SYGVQD (reference sequence). The CDR3 sequence is 15 residues long. V lost 10 bases and J lost 5, with 21 bases in between.

The CDR3 DNA reads TGTGCCAGCAGTAAGACTAGCGGGGCAACCTACGAGCAGTACTTC. Its translation is CASSKTSGATYEQYF. The chain employs TRBV27 and TRBJ2-7; TRBD2 aligns across 11 bases. Germline-derived CDR1 and CDR2 are MNHEY and SMNVEV (reference sequence). This CDR3 region has 15 residues. Trimming removed 5 bases from V and 2 bases from J; junction bases left unmatched: 5.

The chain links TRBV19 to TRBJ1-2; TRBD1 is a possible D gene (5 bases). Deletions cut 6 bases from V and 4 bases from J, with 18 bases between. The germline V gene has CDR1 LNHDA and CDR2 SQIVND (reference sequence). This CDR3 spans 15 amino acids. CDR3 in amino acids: CASRLLGGNSYGYTF. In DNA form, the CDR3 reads TGTGCCAGTAGGCTACTTGGGGGGAATAGCTATGGCTACACCTTC.

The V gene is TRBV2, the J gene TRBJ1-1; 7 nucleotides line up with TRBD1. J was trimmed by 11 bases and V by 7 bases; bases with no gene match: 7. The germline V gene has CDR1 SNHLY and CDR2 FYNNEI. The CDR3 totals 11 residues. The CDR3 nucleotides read TGTGCCAGCAATACGGGCAGGGGGGCTTTCTTT. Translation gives CASNTGRGAFF. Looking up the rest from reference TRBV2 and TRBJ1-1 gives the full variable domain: EPEVTQTPSHQVTQMGQEVILRCVPISNHLYFYWYRQILGQKVEFLVSFYNNEISEKSEIFDDQFSVERPDGSNFTLKIRSTKLEDSAMYFCASNTGRGAFFGQGTRLTVV.

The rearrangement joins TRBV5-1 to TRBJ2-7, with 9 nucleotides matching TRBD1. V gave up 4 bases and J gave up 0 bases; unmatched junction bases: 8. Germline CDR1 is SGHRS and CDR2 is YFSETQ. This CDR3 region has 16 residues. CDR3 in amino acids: CASSRWTGETSYEQYF. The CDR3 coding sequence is TGCGCCAGCAGCCGTTGGACAGGGGAAACCTCCTACGAGCAGTACTTC.

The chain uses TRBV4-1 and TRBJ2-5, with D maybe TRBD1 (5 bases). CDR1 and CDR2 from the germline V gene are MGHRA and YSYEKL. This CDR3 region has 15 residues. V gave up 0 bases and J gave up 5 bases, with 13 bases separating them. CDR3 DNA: TGCGCCAGCAGCCAAGAGCCCAGGGTTCGGGAGACCCAGTACTTC. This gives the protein CASSQEPRVRETQYF.

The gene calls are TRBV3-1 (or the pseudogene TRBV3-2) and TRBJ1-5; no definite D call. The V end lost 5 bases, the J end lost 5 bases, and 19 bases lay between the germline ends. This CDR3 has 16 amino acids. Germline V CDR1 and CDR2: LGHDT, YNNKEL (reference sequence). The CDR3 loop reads CASSARQLWADQPQHF. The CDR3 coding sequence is TGTGCCAGCAGCGCCCGACAACTTTGGGCAGATCAGCCCCAGCATTTT.

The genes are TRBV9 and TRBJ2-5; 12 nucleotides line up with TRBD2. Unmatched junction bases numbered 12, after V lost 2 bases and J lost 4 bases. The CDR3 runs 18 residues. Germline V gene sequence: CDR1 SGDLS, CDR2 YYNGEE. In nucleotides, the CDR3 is TGTGCCAGCAGCGTTCTCCCGGCTAGCGGGGGGGCGGGAGAGACCCAGTACTTC. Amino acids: CASSVLPASGGAGETQYF.

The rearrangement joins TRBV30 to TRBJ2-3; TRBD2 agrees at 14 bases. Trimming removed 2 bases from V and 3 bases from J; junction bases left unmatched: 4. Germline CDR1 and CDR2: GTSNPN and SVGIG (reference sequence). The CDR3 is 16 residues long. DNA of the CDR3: TGTGCCTGGAGTATGGGACTAGCGGGAGAGACAGATACGCAGTATTTT. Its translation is CAWSMGLAGETDTQYF.

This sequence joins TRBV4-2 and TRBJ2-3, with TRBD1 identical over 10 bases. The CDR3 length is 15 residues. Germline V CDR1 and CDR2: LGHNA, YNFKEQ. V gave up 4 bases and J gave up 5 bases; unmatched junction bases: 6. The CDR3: CASSLRQGAKDTQYF. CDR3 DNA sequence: TGTGCCAGCAGCCTTAGACAGGGGGCCAAAGATACGCAGTATTTT.

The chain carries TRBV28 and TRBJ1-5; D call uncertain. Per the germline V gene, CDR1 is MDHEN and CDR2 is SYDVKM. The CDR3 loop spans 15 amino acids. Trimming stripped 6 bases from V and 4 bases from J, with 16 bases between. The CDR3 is CASSTSKLLNQPQHF. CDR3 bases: TGTGCCAGCAGCACCTCTAAGTTGTTGAATCAGCCCCAGCATTTT.

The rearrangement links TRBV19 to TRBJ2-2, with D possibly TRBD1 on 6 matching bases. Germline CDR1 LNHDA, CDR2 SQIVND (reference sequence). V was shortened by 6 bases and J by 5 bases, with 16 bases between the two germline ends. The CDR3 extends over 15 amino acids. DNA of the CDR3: TGTGCCAGTAGGATATGGGGGCAGGGTACCGGGGAGCTGTTTTTT. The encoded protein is CASRIWGQGTGELFF.

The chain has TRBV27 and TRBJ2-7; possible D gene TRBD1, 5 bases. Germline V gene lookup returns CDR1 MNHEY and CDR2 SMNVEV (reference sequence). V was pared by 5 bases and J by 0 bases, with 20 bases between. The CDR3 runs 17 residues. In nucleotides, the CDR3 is TGTGCCAGCAGTCCGTTAGGGGCCAAGGGCCCCTCCTACGAGCAGTACTTC. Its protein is CASSPLGAKGPSYEQYF.

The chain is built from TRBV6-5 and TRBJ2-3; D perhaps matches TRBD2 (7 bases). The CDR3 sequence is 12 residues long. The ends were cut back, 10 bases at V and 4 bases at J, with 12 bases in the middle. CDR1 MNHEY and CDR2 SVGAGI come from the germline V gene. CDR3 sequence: CATRGGPDTQYF. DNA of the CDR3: TGTGCCACACGCGGGGGCCCAGATACGCAGTATTTT.

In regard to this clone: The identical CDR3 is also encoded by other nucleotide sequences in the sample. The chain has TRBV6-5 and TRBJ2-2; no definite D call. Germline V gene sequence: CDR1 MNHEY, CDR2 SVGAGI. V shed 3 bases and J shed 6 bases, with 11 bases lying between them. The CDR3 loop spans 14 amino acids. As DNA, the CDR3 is TGTGCCAGCAGTTATTCGAGAGTCTCCGGGGAGCTGTTTTTT. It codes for CASSYSRVSGELFF.

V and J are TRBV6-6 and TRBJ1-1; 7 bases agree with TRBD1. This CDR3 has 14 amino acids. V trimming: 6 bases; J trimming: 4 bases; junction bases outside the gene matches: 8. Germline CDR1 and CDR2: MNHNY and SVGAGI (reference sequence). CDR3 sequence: CASSLGGAGTEAFF. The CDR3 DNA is TGTGCCAGCAGCTTAGGGGGCGCCGGCACTGAAGCTTTCTTT.

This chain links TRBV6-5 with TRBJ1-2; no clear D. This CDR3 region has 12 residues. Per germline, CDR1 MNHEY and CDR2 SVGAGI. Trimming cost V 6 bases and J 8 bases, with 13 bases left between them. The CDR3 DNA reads TGTGCCAGCAGCCGAGAAACCGTCGGCTACACCTTC. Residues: CASSRETVGYTF.

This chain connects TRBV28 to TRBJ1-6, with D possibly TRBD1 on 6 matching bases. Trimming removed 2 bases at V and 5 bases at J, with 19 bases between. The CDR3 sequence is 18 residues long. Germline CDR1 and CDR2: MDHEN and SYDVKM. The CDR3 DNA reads TGTGCCAGCAGTTTACTCCAACAGGGCTTTGCGAATAATTCACCCCTCCACTTT. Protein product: CASSLLQQGFANNSPLHF.